This note documents a single T cell receptor (beta chain) sequence. Its matching antigen is unknown. Treatment specified: some 20 received Ad26.COV2.S at low or high dose, single or two shots; roughly 5 received placebo; per-sample allocation not given. After the first vaccine or placebo injection, samples were drawn on day 63. Its platform was an Ad26 vector, and its expressed antigen was Wuhan-strain SARS-CoV-2 spike. The sample comes from a study of Ad26.COV2.S vaccination and SARS-CoV-2 variants. Study-wide background: Intramuscularly, Ad26.COV2.S was given either once or twice, 56 days apart. Study-level results: Marked by substantial breadth, spike-specific CD8+ and CD4+ T cell responses were reportedly seen after vaccination. Recipients of either vaccine or placebo displayed similar breadth of non-spike TCRs.

Assay used: immunoSEQ multiplex PCR; TCRdb lists only in-frame clones, some missing. The sample includes about 500,000 clones, about 89% of them seen just once. This CDR3 is built from 15 residues. CDR1 and CDR2 (germline): LGHNA, YSLEER. Germline trimming cut 4 bases from V and 6 bases from J; bases unmatched to any gene: 3. The receptor comes from a person between 18 and 65 years old who received the Ad26.COV2.S COVID-19 vaccine or a placebo. The sequencing here drew on peripheral blood, taken in a trial of Ad26.COV2.S vaccine versus placebo. V gene TRBV4-3 combines with J gene TRBJ2-3; 14 nucleotides match TRBD2. The CDR3 DNA reads as TGCGCCAGCAGCCGCCGGACTAGCGGGGGGGATACGCAGTATTTT. Translating it yields CASSRRTSGGDTQYF.